These 3 T cell receptor beta chains were sequenced from one sample in a study of blood T cell repertoires in COVID-19. The table came from immunoSEQ multiplex PCR; TCRdb's copy has only in-frame clones and leaves some out. The sample shows a few hundred thousand clones, over 75% of them seen only once. Sequenced: peripheral blood. The receptors stem from a woman in her forties or fifties with active or convalescent COVID-19.

V gene TRBV4-1 combines with J gene TRBJ1-4; perhaps TRBD1 as D (5 bases). This CDR3 has 15 amino acids. The V gene lost 4 bases and the J gene lost 13 bases, with 22 bases spanning the gap. The germline V gene has CDR1 MGHRA and CDR2 YSYEKL. The CDR3 loop reads CASSPGGVGERGLFF. The DNA for the CDR3 is TGCGCCAGCAGCCCCGGGGGGGTCGGGGAGAGGGGACTGTTTTTT.

The chain carries TRBV2 and TRBJ1-1; D might be TRBD1 (5 bases). The V end lost 10 bases, the J end lost 1 base, and 16 bases lay between the germline ends. The CDR3 has 14 amino acids. The germline gives CDR1 SNHLY, CDR2 FYNNEI. The CDR3 protein is CATEDIQRNTEAFF. The CDR3, as DNA: TGTGCCACCGAGGACATACAAAGGAACACTGAAGCTTTCTTT.

This chain links TRBV19 with TRBJ2-6; TRBD2 might be the D (6 bases). This CDR3 region has 18 residues. Per the germline V gene, CDR1 is LNHDA and CDR2 is SQIVND (reference sequence). The germline V and J ends were trimmed by 1 base and 0 bases, with 13 bases remaining between them. The CDR3 nucleotides are TGTGCCAGTAGTATAGTTCGCGGGGTGGGCTCTGGGGCCAACGTCCTGACTTTC. Translation: CASSIVRGVGSGANVLTF.